These 19 T cell receptor beta chains came from one sample sequenced in a study of cytomegalovirus exposure and HLA in healthy donors. The PCR was carried out with 60 Vbeta primers and 13 Jbeta primers. Assay: immunoSEQ multiplex PCR; the TCRdb copy retains only in-frame clones and omits some. The profile shows 70,000 to 100,000 clones, around two thirds of them singletons. The sequencing sample was made of PBMCs. Every receptor here comes from a woman aged 50 to 65 in good health and CMV-seropositive.

V gene TRBV7-9 combines with J gene TRBJ2-7; 10 nucleotides align to TRBD1. The CDR3 has 14 residues. J was trimmed by 5 bases and V by 5 bases; bases with no gene match: 6. Looked up from germline, CDR1 is SEHNR and CDR2 is FQNEAQ (reference sequence). The CDR3 is CASSPGQGNHEQYV. In nucleotides, the CDR3 is TGTGCCAGCAGCCCGGGACAGGGGAACCACGAGCAGTACGTC.

The rearrangement links TRBV6-6 to TRBJ2-7; tentatively, D is TRBD1 (5 bases). The CDR3 spans 14 residues. V dropped 4 bases and J dropped 6 bases, with 16 bases sitting between them. CDR1 is MNHNY, CDR2 SVGAGI, per germline (reference sequence). The CDR3 is CASSSPDTFSEQYF. The CDR3 DNA is TGTGCCAGCAGTTCACCGGACACCTTCAGCGAGCAGTACTTC.

This sequence joins TRBV5-1 and TRBJ2-5; 10 nucleotides match TRBD2. This CDR3 has 15 amino acids. The V and J ends lost 4 bases and 5 bases, in that order; junction bases with no gene match: 8. In germline, CDR1 is SGHRS, CDR2 YFSETQ. The CDR3 DNA reads TGCGCCAGCAGCCTAGCGGGGGCCAGGGAGGAGACCCAGTACTTC. This translates into CASSLAGAREETQYF.

A few counts support this clone. This chain connects TRBV21-1 to TRBJ1-5; the D call of TRBD1 is as the table states it, not checked on the DNA. TRBV21-1 is an annotated pseudogene. The CDR3 is 19 amino acids. The CDR3 sequence: CASSTVRPGQGAFGQPQHF. CDR3 coding DNA: TGTGCCAGCAGCACCGTTCGACCGGGACAGGGGGCGTTCGGTCAGCCCCAGCATTTT.

V usage is TRBV6-5 and J usage is TRBJ2-5; D is possibly TRBD1 (6 bases). This CDR3 is 12 amino acids long. Per germline, CDR1 MNHEY and CDR2 SVGAGI. The ends were cut back, 5 bases at V and 4 bases at J, with 8 bases in the middle. The CDR3 nucleotides are TGTGCCAGCAGTCGGACAGCAGAGACCCAGTACTTC. Translating it yields CASSRTAETQYF.

CDR3 nucleotide sequence: TGTGCCAGCAGCTTAAACCAAGAGGAGACCCAGTACTTC. Its protein product is CASSLNQEETQYF. The chain recombines TRBV11-2 with TRBJ2-5, with D uncertain. V lost 2 bases to trimming and J lost 5 bases, with 9 bases between them. From germline, CDR1 is SGHAT and CDR2 FQNNGV. The CDR3 is 13 residues long.

This clone has more than one count but fewer than ten. The genes are TRBV5-4 and TRBJ2-2, with a tentative D call TRBD2 (5 bases). This CDR3 is built from 16 residues. Germline V lookup: CDR1 SGHNT, CDR2 YYREEE (reference sequence). V was clipped by 1 base and J by 6 bases, with 16 bases between them. DNA of the CDR3: TGTGCCAGCAGCTTGAGGACCCGAGGGTCGGCCGGGGAGCTGTTTTTT. Protein: CASSLRTRGSAGELFF. Supplemented by reference TRBV5-4 and TRBJ2-2, the full variable domain reads ETGVTQSPTHLIKTRGQQVTLRCSSQSGHNTVSWYQQALGQGPQFIFQYYREEENGRGNFPPRFSGLQFPNYSSELNVNALELDDSALYLCASSLRTRGSAGELFFGEGSRLTVL.

With respect to this clone: One end of the junction varies from germline; a read error may be responsible. The genes are TRBV7-9 and TRBJ2-5, with a possible D match to TRBD2 (6 bases). The germline V gene encodes CDR1 SEHNR and CDR2 FQNEAQ (reference sequence). The CDR3 runs 12 residues. CDR3 nucleotide sequence: TGTTCCAGCAGCTGGGGGGAGGAGACCCAGTACTTC. Protein: CSSSWGEETQYF.

This chain connects TRBV10-3 to TRBJ2-5, with 7 bases lining up with TRBD2. The tail of the sequence fits TRBJ2-7 better, so the J call may be wrong. Germline V gene data show CDR1 as ENHRY and CDR2 as SYGVKD. The CDR3 runs to 16 residues. DNA of the CDR3: TGTGCCATCAGTGAGCCCGCTGGGAGGGGTGCCAACGAGCAGTACTTC. Its translation is CAISEPAGRGANEQYF.

The chain combines TRBV7-3 with TRBJ1-1, with a tentative D call TRBD1 (6 bases). Trimming stripped 5 bases from V and 2 bases from J, with 12 bases between. This CDR3 spans 14 amino acids. The germline V gene has CDR1 SGHTA and CDR2 FQGTGA. The CDR3 here is CASSRGALNTEAFF. DNA for the CDR3: TGTGCCAGCAGCCGGGGGGCCCTAAACACTGAAGCTTTCTTT.

This clone was seen a single time. The chain recombines TRBV5-6 with TRBJ1-2; the match to TRBD1 covers 10 bases. The CDR3 is made up of 16 amino acids. Germline loops: CDR1 SGHDT, CDR2 YYEEEE. V gave up 3 bases and J gave up 0 bases; unmatched junction bases: 5. CDR3 sequence (DNA): TGTGCCAGCAGCTATGGGACAGGGGAAGCTAACTATGGCTACACCTTC. This encodes CASSYGTGEANYGYTF. Full variable domain (remainder filled in from reference TRBV5-6 and TRBJ1-2): DAGVTQSPTHLIKTRGQQVTLRCSPKSGHDTVSWYQQALGQGPQFIFQYYEEEERQRGNFPDRFSGHQFPNYSSELNVNALLLGDSALYLCASSYGTGEANYGYTFGSGTRLTVV.

The rearrangement links TRBV15 to TRBJ2-5; D might be TRBD1 (5 bases). CDR3 length: 13 residues. The germline gives CDR1 LNHNV, CDR2 YYDKDF (reference sequence). The V and J ends lost 6 bases and 4 bases respectively, with 12 bases between them. The CDR3 region is CATSFRGGETQYF. As DNA, the CDR3 is TGTGCCACCAGTTTTAGGGGTGGAGAGACCCAGTACTTC.

This clone was detected only a few times. The chain uses TRBV9 and TRBJ2-3; 12 positions match TRBD2. Germline CDR1 and CDR2: SGDLS and YYNGEE. Germline trimming cut 4 bases from V and 3 bases from J; bases unmatched to any gene: 6. The CDR3 is 16 residues long. The CDR3 DNA follows: TGTGCCAGCAGCTCCGGGACTAGCGGGTTTACAGATACGCAGTATTTT. Its protein is CASSSGTSGFTDTQYF.

The V gene is TRBV7-3, the J gene TRBJ1-2, with a possible D match to TRBD1 (5 bases). Trimming took off 5 bases at V and 7 bases at J, with 14 bases between the two ends. This CDR3 contains 13 residues. Germline V gene lookup returns CDR1 SGHTA and CDR2 FQGTGA. The CDR3 loop is CASSGAGRSGYTF. CDR3 nucleotide sequence: TGTGCCAGCAGCGGAGCAGGGAGGAGTGGCTACACCTTC. Variable domain in full (rest from reference TRBV7-3 and TRBJ1-2): GAGVSQTPSNKVTEKGKYVELRCDPISGHTALYWYRQSLGQGPEFLIYFQGTGAADDSGLPNDRFFAVRPEGSVSTLKIQRTERGDSAVYLCASSGAGRSGYTFGSGTRLTVV.

J is TRBJ2-7 and V is TRBV6-5; 7 bases agree with TRBD1. CDR3 length equals 13 residues. Trimming removed 9 bases from V and 2 bases from J; junction bases left unmatched: 7. Germline V gene data show CDR1 as MNHEY and CDR2 as SVGAGI. CDR3 DNA sequence: TGTGCCAGTAGCTCGGACAGGACCTACGAGCAGTACTTC. It specifies CASSSDRTYEQYF.

V usage is TRBV7-8 and J usage is TRBJ1-1; D not certain. In germline, CDR1 is SGHVS, CDR2 FQNEAQ. V lost 5 bases, J lost 1 base, and 8 bases lay in between. The CDR3 runs 13 residues. CDR3 sequence: CASSTDKNTEAFF. The CDR3 DNA sequence: TGTGCCAGCAGCACTGATAAGAACACTGAAGCTTTCTTT. The full variable domain, with the rest looked up from reference TRBV7-8 and TRBJ1-1, is GAGVSQSPRYKVAKRGQDVALRCDPISGHVSLFWYQQALGQGPEFLTYFQNEAQLDKSGLPSDRFFAERPEGSVSTLKIQRTQQEDSAVYLCASSTDKNTEAFFGQGTRLTVV.

The gene calls are TRBV10-3 and TRBJ1-2, with 9 bases aligning to TRBD1. This CDR3 is built from 15 residues. In germline, CDR1 is ENHRY, CDR2 SYGVKD. Trimming at V came to 6 bases and at J to 3 bases, leaving 8 bases not matched to a gene. In DNA form, the CDR3 reads TGTGCCATCAGGGTTACTGGGGACAGGGACTATGGCTACACCTTC. It specifies CAIRVTGDRDYGYTF.

V and J are TRBV6-1 and TRBJ2-1, with 7 nucleotides matching TRBD1. V dropped 6 bases and J dropped 8; count of bases not matched to a gene: 7. This CDR3 is 13 amino acids long. CDR1 is MNHNS, CDR2 SASEGT, per germline. The CDR3 loop is CASRIQGFDEQFF. The CDR3 DNA is TGTGCCAGCAGGATACAGGGGTTTGATGAGCAGTTCTTC.

The chain links TRBV2 to TRBJ2-5, with D perhaps matching TRBD2 (5 bases). Germline lookup yields CDR1 SNHLY and CDR2 FYNNEI. This CDR3 comprises 16 residues. V was pared by 0 bases and J by 7 bases, with 18 bases between. Here the CDR3 DNA reads TGTGCCAGCAGTGAAGCGCTTCGGGGTCCGGCGGGGACCCAGTACTTC. This translates into CASSEALRGPAGTQYF.